This T cell receptor (beta chain) was observed in a study of brain metastases from non-small cell lung cancer. The V end was cut by 4 bases, the J end by 7 bases, with 16 bases between. The germline V gene encodes CDR1 MDHEN and CDR2 SYDVKM. The CDR3 totals 14 residues. TCRdb's copy holds only in-frame clones and misses some; the assay was immunoSEQ multiplex PCR. Of 700 to 950 clones listed, nearly 95% are singletons. This receptor was obtained from a donor over 35 with non-small cell lung cancer. V is TRBV28 and J is TRBJ1-2, with D possibly matching TRBD1 (5 bases). Sequencing was done on a sample of tumor-adjacent normal tissue. The CDR3 coding sequence is TGTGCCAGCAGTTCGACAGTAGGACTTGGTGGCTACACCTTC. Translating gives CASSSTVGLGGYTF.